The next 17 T cell receptor beta chains were all read from a single sample in a study of Tregs in tolerant kidney transplant recipients. Clones were sequenced by immunoSEQ multiplex PCR, and TCRdb holds only the in-frame ones, with some missing. The sample consists of 60,000 to 70,000 clones, around nine tenths of them appearing once. Sequenced here: CD8+ T cells from blood, sampled before the transplant. The receptor source for this set is a human donor who received a combined kidney and bone marrow transplant.

The rearrangement links TRBV11-3 to TRBJ2-1; D is ambiguous. Trimming left V 2 bases short and J 3 bases short, with 8 bases between. Looked up from germline, CDR1 is SGHNT and CDR2 is YENEEA. CDR3 length: 14 residues. The CDR3 DNA sequence: TGTGCCAGCAGCTTACCCCCTAGCTACAATGAGCAGTTCTTC. It translates to CASSLPPSYNEQFF.

This clone was seen a single time. The V and J genes are TRBV7-9 and TRBJ2-3; 8 bases are a match to TRBD2. The CDR3 runs 16 residues. Losses at the gene ends were 6 bases for V and 4 bases for J; bases not matched to a gene: 12. CDR1 SEHNR and CDR2 FQNEAQ come from the germline V gene (reference sequence). The CDR3 nucleotides are TGTGCCAGCAGTCCTCCGGGACTAGTGGTCGCAGATACGCAGTATTTT. Its translation: CASSPPGLVVADTQYF.

The V and J genes are TRBV7-6 and TRBJ1-1, with no clear D. Between the trimmed V and J ends, which lost 5 bases and 6 bases, there was a span of 16 bases. CDR1 and CDR2 from the germline V gene are SGHVS and FNYEAQ. The CDR3 runs 14 residues. As DNA, the CDR3 is TGTGCCAGCAGCCGCGCGGGGTTTAGGTCTGAAGCTTTCTTT. This gives the protein CASSRAGFRSEAFF.

The rearrangement uses TRBV2 and TRBJ1-2, with D possibly being TRBD1 (5 bases). The germline CDR1 and CDR2 sequences are SNHLY and FYNNEI. The length of the CDR3 is 13 residues. Trimming stripped 2 bases from V and 5 bases from J, with 9 bases between. In DNA, the CDR3 is TGTGCCAGCAGTGAAAGGGGCCAATATGGCTACACCTTC. Translation: CASSERGQYGYTF.

V usage is TRBV7-8 and J usage is TRBJ2-7; possibly TRBD1 for D (6 bases). This CDR3 is built from 16 residues. V lost 0 bases and J lost 4, with 16 bases in between. Germline V lookup: CDR1 SGHVS, CDR2 FQNEAQ. Here the CDR3 reads CASSLAQDSLTYEQYF. The CDR3 region has the DNA TGTGCCAGCAGCTTAGCGCAGGACAGCCTAACTTACGAGCAGTACTTC.

The J gene is TRBJ1-5, the V gene TRBV7-9, with a possible D match to TRBD1 (6 bases). Trimming removed 5 bases at V and 2 bases at J, with 16 bases between. The CDR3 spans 16 residues. Germline V CDR1 and CDR2: SEHNR, FQNEAQ (reference sequence). CDR3 sequence reads: CASSQTGGGGNQPQHF. As DNA, the CDR3 is TGTGCCAGCAGCCAGACGGGAGGGGGGGGCAATCAGCCCCAGCATTTT.

The V and J genes are TRBV19 and TRBJ1-1; D ambiguous. The CDR3 is made up of 15 amino acids. V shed 6 bases and J shed 0 bases, with 14 bases lying between them. Per germline, CDR1 LNHDA and CDR2 SQIVND (reference sequence). CDR3 in DNA: TGTGCCAGTAGGGAAATTGGAGTCATGAACACTGAAGCTTTCTTT. It yields the protein CASREIGVMNTEAFF.

The CDR3 is CASSHAGQGYEQYF. The CDR3 DNA is TGTGCCAGCAGCCATGCGGGACAGGGCTACGAGCAGTACTTC. V usage is TRBV4-2 and J usage is TRBJ2-7; TRBD1 matches 9 bases. There are 14 residues in the CDR3. CDR1 and CDR2 (germline): LGHNA, YNFKEQ. V gave up 3 bases and J gave up 3 bases; unmatched junction bases: 3.

The rearrangement uses TRBV27 and TRBJ2-7; 7 nucleotides line up with TRBD1. The CDR3 spans 13 residues. V gave up 4 bases and J gave up 2 bases; unmatched junction bases: 2. Germline V gives CDR1 MNHEY, CDR2 SMNVEV (reference sequence). The CDR3 here is CASSYRGTYEQYF. Here the CDR3 DNA reads TGTGCCAGCAGTTACAGGGGAACCTACGAGCAGTACTTC.

The rearrangement links TRBV7-2 to TRBJ2-7; the D is unclear. Looked up from germline, CDR1 is SGHTA and CDR2 is FQGNSA. Trimming took off 2 bases at V and 4 bases at J, with 9 bases between the two ends. The CDR3 runs 13 residues. CDR3 region: CASSLYSSYEQYF. DNA of the CDR3: TGTGCCAGCAGCTTATATTCTAGTTACGAGCAGTACTTC.

This clone has a handful of counts. The chain employs TRBV5-6 and TRBJ1-4, with 8 bases fitting TRBD1. CDR1 is SGHDT, CDR2 YYEEEE, per germline. The V segment lost 0 bases and the J segment 5 bases; nucleotides outside the gene matches: 3. CDR3 length: 15 amino acids. CDR3 amino acids: CASSLGTGLNEKLFF. The CDR3 nucleotides are TGTGCCAGCAGCTTGGGGACAGGGTTGAATGAAAAACTGTTTTTT. The full variable domain, in which reference TRBV5-6 and TRBJ1-4 provide the parts outside the CDR3, is DAGVTQSPTHLIKTRGQQVTLRCSPKSGHDTVSWYQQALGQGPQFIFQYYEEEERQRGNFPDRFSGHQFPNYSSELNVNALLLGDSALYLCASSLGTGLNEKLFFGSGTQLSVL.

The chain couples TRBV7-3 to TRBJ2-5, with TRBD2 matching 11 bases. CDR1 SGHTA and CDR2 FQGTGA come from the germline V gene. This CDR3 spans 14 amino acids. Trimming took 4 bases from V and 4 from J; bases not matched to a gene: 2. This chain's CDR3 is CASSSGLAGETQYF. The CDR3, as DNA: TGTGCCAGCAGCTCTGGACTAGCGGGAGAGACCCAGTACTTC.

The chain couples TRBV7-6 to TRBJ2-7; a possible D gene is TRBD1 (6 bases). Germline values: CDR1 SGHVS, CDR2 FNYEAQ. Trimming stripped 5 bases from V and 5 bases from J, with 19 bases between. CDR3 length: 15 amino acids. The CDR3 nucleotides are TGTGCCAGCAGCCCCACTCCTGGGACACTGGACGAGCAGTACTTC. Translating it yields CASSPTPGTLDEQYF.

The gene calls are TRBV27 and TRBJ2-7, with a tentative D call TRBD2 (6 bases). The V end lost 2 bases, the J end lost 6 bases, and 8 bases lay between the germline ends. Germline V gene data show CDR1 as MNHEY and CDR2 as SMNVEV (reference sequence). CDR3 size: 12 residues. CDR3 bases: TGTGCCAGCAGTTTAACGGGAGCCGAGCAGTACTTC. Translation: CASSLTGAEQYF.

This rearrangement joins TRBV6-5 to TRBJ2-3; TRBD2 agrees at 7 bases. The junction had 1 base not matched to a gene; V was cut back by 0 bases and J by 1 base. Looked up from germline, CDR1 is MNHEY and CDR2 is SVGAGI. The CDR3 extends over 15 amino acids. The CDR3 DNA reads as TGTGCCAGCAGTTACTCAGCGGGGCGCACAGATACGCAGTATTTT. Translation: CASSYSAGRTDTQYF.

J is TRBJ2-3 and V is TRBV9, with TRBD1 identical over 10 bases. Trimming cost V 2 bases and J 1 base; bases outside gene matches: 1. CDR3 length: 15 residues. Per germline, CDR1 SGDLS and CDR2 YYNGEE. CDR3 residues: CASSVGTGGTDTQYF. The DNA for the CDR3 is TGTGCCAGCAGCGTCGGGACAGGGGGCACAGATACGCAGTATTTT.

Concerning this clone itself: Other DNA sequences of this sample code for an identical CDR3. The V gene is TRBV5-6, the J gene TRBJ1-2; D gene ambiguous. Trimming left V 2 bases short and J 2 bases short, with 7 bases between. The CDR3 loop spans 13 amino acids. Germline V gives CDR1 SGHDT, CDR2 YYEEEE. The CDR3 spells CASSFGGNYGYTF. The CDR3 DNA is TGTGCCAGCAGCTTTGGAGGGAACTATGGCTACACCTTC.